This T cell receptor beta chain is drawn from a study of T cells in tuberculosis. Between the trimmed V and J ends, which lost 5 bases and 3 bases, there was a span of 14 bases. The CDR3 runs 14 residues. CDR1 and CDR2 (germline): SGHTS, YDEGEE. After thawing and overnight rest, PBMC were stained with GMM-loaded CD1B tetramer, viability dye and anti-CD3 for sorting. CD1B tetramers were loaded with Rhodococcus equi-derived C32 glucose monomycolate. About 100,000 tetramer-negative cells were sorted from each donor. Sequencing of TCR-alpha and TCR-beta chains was unpaired. The table came from immunoSEQ multiplex PCR; TCRdb's copy has only in-frame clones and leaves some out. The sample records 85,000 to 90,000 clones, about nine tenths being singletons.

The rearrangement uses TRBV5-8 and TRBJ2-5; tentatively, D is TRBD2 (6 bases). Source material: CD1b-GMM tetramer-negative cells sorted from PBMCs. The clonotype comes from an adult woman with latent tuberculosis. CDR3 sequence: CASRKRTTKETQYF. The CDR3 DNA reads TGTGCCAGCAGGAAGAGGACTACCAAAGAGACCCAGTACTTC. Full variable domain (rest looked up from reference TRBV5-8 and TRBJ2-5): EAGVTQSPTHLIKTRGQQATLRCSPISGHTSVYWYQQALGLGLQFLLWYDEGEERNRGNFPPRFSGRQFPNYSSELNVNALELEDSALYLCASRKRTTKETQYFGPGTRLLVL.